The clone carrying this T cell receptor (beta chain) has a handful of counts. Antigen: not known. Unmatched junction bases numbered 7, after V lost 6 bases and J lost 8 bases. The CDR3 runs 14 residues. The germline V gene encodes CDR1 MNHNS and CDR2 SASEGT. Construction of TCR beta libraries relied on iRepertoire HTBI primers and on Arm-PCR targeting CDR3 regions. As processed by the authors: The samples included under 75 TRBV and over eleven TRBJ segments. Via MiXCR, TCRdb re-called the multiplex PCR reads, giving one row per CDR3 protein. None of the V and J calls come from the authors' own analysis; TCRdb made them. The repertoire consists of about 470,000 distinct CDR3 sequences, with under 25% occurring once and the leading ten covering approximately 8%. The source of the sample is a study of regulatory T cells in long-lasting Graves disease. Sample time point: persistent/refractory GD, antithyroid drugs over 5 years with positive TRAb. Extracted PBMC RNA gave rise to the TCR library.

Study-level findings and limits: Investigators studied peripheral blood only, not thyroid tissue. Relative to newly diagnosed Graves' patients, persistent ones had lower TCR diversity.

This clonotype was sampled from a female donor with Graves disease. The chain couples TRBV6-1 to TRBJ1-3, with 10 bases aligning to TRBD1. The sequencing used peripheral blood mononuclear cells (PBMCs), collected when the disease was refractory, from a patient treated with antithyroid drugs. The CDR3 loop reads CASSYGTGVDTIYF. The CDR3 DNA reads as TGTGCCAGCAGCTACGGGACAGGGGTTGACACCATATATTTT.